This is a list of T cell receptor beta chains from one sample in a study of CD8 T cells in ankylosing spondylitis. MiXCR, applied by TCRdb to the 5' RACE reads, yields one record per CDR3 protein. The data hold roughly 700,000 distinct CDR3 sequences, with under 20% observed a single time. Material: blood, either unsorted or a sorted T cell fraction (not recorded which). The receptor set was obtained from a male donor with ankylosing spondylitis. CDR3s include the opening cysteine and the closing phenylalanine or tryptophan. The D gene is left open where the match is weak. The size field is filled for only some rows; it gives once, few, many or a size class.

>TRBV12-3/TRBV12-4|NA|few|TRBJ2-1
TGTGCCAGCAGTTTTCAGGCAGGGGACTACAATGAGCAGTTCTTC
CASSFQAGDYNEQFF
>TRBV18|TRBD2|many|TRBJ2-5
TGTGCCAGCTCACCCTCCGGGACTAGCTGGTTTGAGACCCAGTACTTC
CASSPSGTSWFETQYF
>TRBV15|NA|few|TRBJ1-3
TGTGCCACCAGCAGAGAAGGACAGAGACCTGGAAACACCATATATTTT
CATSREGQRPGNTIYF
>TRBV5-1|TRBD1|NA|TRBJ2-3
TGCGCCAGCAGCCTGGGACAGGCGAACACAGATACGCAGTATTTT
CASSLGQANTDTQYF
>TRBV9|TRBD2|NA|TRBJ2-1
TGTGCCAGCACCCCCCTAGCGGGACCGGTAAACAATGAGCAGTTCTTC
CASTPLAGPVNNEQFF
>TRBV7-2|TRBD1|few|TRBJ2-1
TGTGCCAGCAGCCCCCCGAGGACAGGGCGCTACAATGAGCAGTTCTTC
CASSPPRTGRYNEQFF
>TRBV15|TRBD2|few|TRBJ2-7
TGTGCCACCAGCGTCGCTCCTAGCGGGAGTGGGGAGCAGTACTTC
CATSVAPSGSGEQYF
>TRBV28|TRBD1|NA|TRBJ2-7
TGTACCAGCAGTATCCATGGGACAGCCGCTTACGAGCAGTACTTC
CTSSIHGTAAYEQYF
>TRBV12-3/TRBV12-4|NA|NA|TRBJ1-2
TGTGCCAGCAGTCCCCAGGGGTTGGGCTACACCTTC
CASSPQGLGYTF
>TRBV7-9|NA|few|TRBJ1-4
TGTGCCAGCAGCTTGGTCCCCTCAACTAATGAAAAACTGTTTTTT
CASSLVPSTNEKLFF
>TRBV28|TRBD2|NA|TRBJ2-3
TGTGCCAGCAGTTTCGAGGGGAGACCTAGCGGTTGGACGCAGTATTTT
CASSFEGRPSGWTQYF
>TRBV27|TRBD2|NA|TRBJ2-5
TGTGCCAGCAGTGACAGAGGGACTAGCGGGGTTGAGACCCAGTACTTC
CASSDRGTSGVETQYF
>TRBV11-3|NA|NA|TRBJ2-7
TGTGCCAGCAGCCGGGGCCTACCTGATCTGGGCGAGCAGTACTTC
CASSRGLPDLGEQYF
>TRBV5-1|NA|NA|TRBJ2-7
TGCGCCAGCAGCTTCGGGCGGAGATCCTACGAGCAGTACTTC
CASSFGRRSYEQYF
>TRBV20-1|TRBD2|NA|TRBJ2-3
TGCAGTGCCTGCCGAAGTACGGGGGGAACAGATACGCAGTATTTT
CSACRSTGGTDTQYF
>TRBV7-9|NA|NA|TRBJ2-4
TGTGCCAGCAGCTTAGCAGAGGGTATGAACATTCAGTACTTC
CASSLAEGMNIQYF
>TRBV15|NA|NA|TRBJ1-2
TGTGCCACCAGCAGAGTGGGGATAGGGAAGGACTATGGCTACACCTTC
CATSRVGIGKDYGYTF
>TRBV3-1|NA|NA|TRBJ1-2
TGTGCCAGCAGCCAAGATCGTATCGGGACAACATATGGCTACACCTTC
CASSQDRIGTTYGYTF
>TRBV12-3/TRBV12-4|NA|NA|TRBJ1-5
TGTGCCAGCAGTTTCTCCCGTGGCGGAATCAATCAGCCCCAGCATTTT
CASSFSRGGINQPQHF
>TRBV28|TRBD2|once|TRBJ2-2
TGTGCCAGCAGAGATACTAGCGGGAGGGACACCGGGGAGCTGTTTTTT
CASRDTSGRDTGELFF
>TRBV12-3/TRBV12-4|TRBD2|few|TRBJ2-1
TGTGCCAGCAGTTTAGAGGGACTAGCGGGGGTAAATGAGCAGTTCTTC
CASSLEGLAGVNEQFF
>TRBV27|TRBD2|many|TRBJ2-3
TGTGCCAGCAGTCTCCGGGTAGCGGGGGAAGATACGCAGTATTTT
CASSLRVAGEDTQYF
>TRBV7-2|NA|NA|TRBJ2-5
TGTGCCAGCAGCACACGACAACCACAAGAGACCCAGTACTTC
CASSTRQPQETQYF
>TRBV5-1|TRBD2|few|TRBJ2-2
TGCGCCAGCAGCATGACTAGCGGGAACACCGGGGAGCTGTTTTTT
CASSMTSGNTGELFF
>TRBV29-1|NA|NA|TRBJ2-1
TGCAGCGTTGACATTCGTGGTGAGCAGTTCTTC
CSVDIRGEQFF
>TRBV5-8|TRBD2|NA|TRBJ2-1
TGTGCCAGCGGGACTAGCGGGGGCAGTGAGCAGTTCTTC
CASGTSGGSEQFF
>TRBV6-5|NA|NA|TRBJ2-6
TGTGCCAGCAATTTTGTGACCGTCGGTGGGGCCAACGTCCTGACTTTC
CASNFVTVGGANVLTF
>TRBV5-1|TRBD1|few|TRBJ2-5
TGCGCCAGCAGCACCAACAGGGGAGAGACCCAGTACTTC
CASSTNRGETQYF
>TRBV20-1|TRBD1|NA|TRBJ2-3
TGCAGTGCTCCCGGGACAGGGGTAGCCCCGCTGGCAGATACGCAGTATTTT
CSAPGTGVAPLADTQYF
>TRBV12-3/TRBV12-4|TRBD1|NA|TRBJ1-5
TGTGCCAGCAGTCCCGGACAGGGAGTTCGGCCCCAGCATTTT
CASSPGQGVRPQHF
>TRBV9|NA|many|TRBJ2-7
TGTGCCAGCAGCGTAGGGTGGGCTCCCCCCTACGAGCAGTACTTC
CASSVGWAPPYEQYF
>TRBV24-1|NA|few|TRBJ2-1
TGTGCCACCAGTGATCCTGGGAAGGGTGGGATCTACAATGAGCAGTTCTTC
CATSDPGKGGIYNEQFF
>TRBV15|TRBD1|few|TRBJ2-5
TGTGCCACCAGCAGAGACTGGGACAGCGTCAAAGAGACCCAGTACTTC
CATSRDWDSVKETQYF
>TRBV12-3/TRBV12-4|NA|many|TRBJ1-2
TGTGCCAGCAGCCGAAGGGGGGGTGCCTATGGCTACACCTTC
CASSRRGGAYGYTF
>TRBV5-1|TRBD1|few|TRBJ2-1
TGCGCCAGCAGATTGAGGGGGCCTTACAATGAGCAGTTCTTC
CASRLRGPYNEQFF
>TRBV4-1|NA|NA|TRBJ1-1
TGCGCCAGCAGGGACACCCAGGGCACTGAAGCTTTCTTT
CASRDTQGTEAFF
>TRBV7-2|TRBD2|NA|TRBJ2-7
TGTGCCAGCAGCTACCGGGGGGGCGGGAGCGAGTACGAGCAGTACTTC
CASSYRGGGSEYEQYF
>TRBV5-1|TRBD1|few|TRBJ1-3
TGCGCCAGCAGCCTGGGACAGGGTGTGGAAGCTGGAAACACCATATATTTT
CASSLGQGVEAGNTIYF
>TRBV6-1|NA|NA|TRBJ1-5
TGTGCCAGCAGGGTCCGACGCAATCAGCCCCAGCATTTT
CASRVRRNQPQHF
>TRBV20-1|TRBD1|NA|TRBJ1-1
TGCAGTGCTAGAAAGAGAGGGCAGGGGGACACTGAAGCTTTCTTT
CSARKRGQGDTEAFF
>TRBV4-1|TRBD1|few|TRBJ1-5
TGCGCCAGCAGCCCGTTGGGACAGCGAAATCAGCCCCAGCATTTT
CASSPLGQRNQPQHF
>TRBV5-5|NA|NA|TRBJ2-3
TGTGCCAGCAGCTTGTTCGACAGAGACACAGATACGCAGTATTTT
CASSLFDRDTDTQYF
>TRBV12-3/TRBV12-4|NA|few|TRBJ2-5
TGTGCCAGCAGCCTCCCCCCCCGGGGAGAGACCCAGTACTTC
CASSLPPRGETQYF
>TRBV20-1|TRBD2|NA|TRBJ2-7
TGCAGTGCTTCGGGACTAGCGGACTACGAGCAGTACTTC
CSASGLADYEQYF
>TRBV20-1|TRBD2|NA|TRBJ2-1
TGCAGTGCGCCCTCTAGCGGGAGTGAGGTCTACAATGAGCAGTTCTTC
CSAPSSGSEVYNEQFF
>TRBV5-1|TRBD2|NA|TRBJ2-1
TGCGCCAGCAGCTCCCTGCTAGCGGGGAGTGGGAATGAGCAGTTCTTC
CASSSLLAGSGNEQFF
>TRBV5-1|TRBD2|NA|TRBJ2-6
TGCGCCAGCAGCTTGGAGCTTACTAGCGGGAGCGCTGGGGCCAACGTCCTGACTTTC
CASSLELTSGSAGANVLTF
>TRBV11-2|TRBD2|few|TRBJ2-1
TGTGCCAGCAGCTTAGTGGTGGCGGTTAGCGGGAGATGGAGGTCCTACAATGAGCAGTTCTTC
CASSLVVAVSGRWRSYNEQFF
>TRBV7-3|NA|few|TRBJ2-1
TGTGCCAGCAGCTTATCCTGGACAAACTACAATGAGCAGTTCTTC
CASSLSWTNYNEQFF
>TRBV20-1|TRBD1|few|TRBJ2-2
TGCAGTGCCCTAGGACAGGGGGGGAACACCGGGGAGCTGTTTTTT
CSALGQGGNTGELFF
>TRBV5-1|NA|NA|TRBJ2-2
TGCGCCAGCAGCTCGGCTCTGGGGGGGAACACCGGGGAGCTGTTTTTT
CASSSALGGNTGELFF
>TRBV4-2|NA|few|TRBJ2-1
TGTGCCAGCAGCCTCGAGGGTCCAGGGGGGTCCTACAATGAGCAGTTCTTC
CASSLEGPGGSYNEQFF
>TRBV18|NA|few|TRBJ2-2
TGTGCCAGCTCACCCCCGGAGGGCCCGAACACCGGGGAGCTGTTTTTT
CASSPPEGPNTGELFF
>TRBV4-2|TRBD2|NA|TRBJ2-3
TGTGCCAGCAGCCCCCTTAACCCGCGACTAGCGGGAGCGGGCACAGATACGCAGTATTTT
CASSPLNPRLAGAGTDTQYF